This passage covers 21 T cell receptor beta chains from one sample sequenced in a study of T cells after yellow fever vaccination. TCRdb ran MiXCR on the 5' RACE reads and lists one entry per CDR3 protein. This sample has about 58,000 distinct CDR3 sequences, with 5.5% to 6% found just once. Sequences were derived from PBMCs, either bulk or a sorted T-cell subset (CD4+, CD8+, memory, or dextramer-sorted; not recorded which), sampled on the day of the yellow fever booster vaccination. The receptor source for this set is a man aged 18 to 35 who received the YFV17D yellow fever vaccine.

This clonotype was detected ten times or more. The chain joins TRBV10-3 to TRBJ1-1; no reliable D call. Germline V gene sequence: CDR1 ENHRY, CDR2 SYGVKD. The CDR3 is 13 amino acids. V was clipped by 3 bases and J by 2 bases, with 7 bases between them. CDR3 amino acids: CAISEQINTEAFF. As DNA, the CDR3 is TGTGCCATCAGTGAACAGATTAACACTGAAGCTTTCTTT.

This clonotype was seen repeatedly, ten times or more. This chain links TRBV6-2 or TRBV6-3 with TRBJ1-6, with no clear D. The CDR3 length is 13 residues. Germline V gene lookup returns CDR1 MNHEY and CDR2 SVGEGT. V was cut by 2 bases and J by 7 bases, with 6 bases left in between. Here the CDR3 DNA reads TGTGCCAGCAGTTACAGGATCAATTCACCCCTCCACTTT. Protein: CASSYRINSPLHF.

At least ten counts were recorded for this clonotype. The chain uses TRBV6-6 and TRBJ1-3, with D uncertain. The CDR3 extends over 12 amino acids. Germline values: CDR1 MNHNY, CDR2 SVGAGI (reference sequence). Trimming removed 8 bases at V and 2 bases at J, with 7 bases between. CDR3: CASAFTGNTIYF. For the CDR3, the DNA is TGTGCCAGCGCGTTTACTGGAAACACCATATATTTT.

The sample holds a few counts of this clonotype. J is TRBJ2-5 and V is TRBV29-1, with TRBD1 as a possible D gene (6 bases). V was pared by 7 bases and J by 5 bases, with 17 bases between. The CDR3 runs 13 residues. CDR1 and CDR2 (germline): SQVTM, ANQGSEA. The CDR3 DNA reads as TGCAGCGCACAGGGAATTCTTTCCGAGACCCAGTACTTC. Its protein product is CSAQGILSETQYF.

The rearrangement joins TRBV7-8 to TRBJ2-3; no definite D call. Germline CDR1 is SGHVS and CDR2 is FQNEAQ. V was cut by 0 bases and J by 3 bases, with 22 bases left in between. The CDR3 loop spans 19 amino acids. The CDR3, as DNA: TGTGCCAGCAGCTTAGCGGATTTAGGAACCCCTGGTGGGACAGATACGCAGTATTTT. This encodes CASSLADLGTPGGTDTQYF.

This clonotype was recorded a few times. The chain combines TRBV6-2 or TRBV6-3 with TRBJ1-2; TRBD1 aligns across 10 bases. The CDR3 spans 14 residues. V lost 6 bases and J lost 2; bases outside the gene matches: 3. Per germline, CDR1 MNHEY and CDR2 SVGEGT. In nucleotides, the CDR3 is TGTGCCAGCAGGCGACAGGGGGCGAACTATGGCTACACCTTC. Residues: CASRRQGANYGYTF.

The chain recombines TRBV19 with TRBJ1-6; perhaps TRBD1 as D (6 bases). V lost 1 base and J 14 bases, leaving 24 bases between the germline ends. The germline CDR1 and CDR2 sequences are LNHDA and SQIVND (reference sequence). The CDR3 length is 17 residues. The CDR3 is CASSIVPRGPARKALHF. CDR3 bases: TGTGCCAGTAGTATAGTCCCCCGGGGGCCCGCGAGGAAGGCCCTCCACTTT.

This clonotype came up many times. V and J are TRBV29-1 and TRBJ2-7; 10 nucleotides align to TRBD1. This CDR3 is 13 amino acids long. The V segment lost 4 bases and the J segment 3 bases; nucleotides outside the gene matches: 3. Germline V gives CDR1 SQVTM, CDR2 ANQGSEA. The DNA for the CDR3 is TGCAGCGTTGTGAGGACAGGGGGCTACGAGCAGTACTTC. This encodes CSVVRTGGYEQYF.

This clonotype was counted many times. The J gene is TRBJ2-3, the V gene TRBV29-1, with TRBD2 matching over 12 bases. Germline V lookup: CDR1 SQVTM, CDR2 ANQGSEA. The CDR3 has 16 residues. V dropped 1 base and J dropped 3; count of bases not matched to a gene: 5. The chain's CDR3 is CSVEGTSGDATDTQYF. The CDR3 nucleotides are TGCAGCGTTGAAGGGACTAGCGGGGACGCAACAGATACGCAGTATTTT.

This clonotype showed up many times. The rearrangement uses TRBV6-5 and TRBJ2-1; 8 bases align to TRBD1. The V and J ends lost 4 bases and 3 bases, in that order; junction bases with no gene match: 5. The CDR3 contains 15 residues. CDR1 and CDR2 (germline): MNHEY, SVGAGI. The CDR3 DNA follows: TGTGCCAGCAGTTTGGGGACAGGTCTCTACAATGAGCAGTTCTTC. Translating it yields CASSLGTGLYNEQFF.

This clonotype was counted ten times or more. This chain links TRBV4-1 with TRBJ2-1; D is possibly TRBD2 (5 bases). CDR1 MGHRA and CDR2 YSYEKL come from the germline V gene. Trimming removed 4 bases from V and 6 bases from J, with 16 bases in between. This CDR3 has 15 residues. This chain's CDR3 is CASSPDSNPLNEQFF. The CDR3 nucleotides are TGCGCCAGCAGCCCGGACTCCAATCCCCTCAATGAGCAGTTCTTC.

Note on this clonotype: A much larger clonotype is one base distant, so this may be a read error. This rearrangement joins TRBV2 to TRBJ2-7, with D maybe TRBD1 (6 bases). CDR3 length: 13 residues. Germline CDR1 SNHLY, CDR2 FYNNEI. Between the trimmed V and J ends, which lost 10 bases and 5 bases, there was a span of 18 bases. As DNA, the CDR3 is TGTGCCACCCGTAACAGGGAGCGCGACGAGCAGTACTTC. Translating gives CATRNRERDEQYF.

This clonotype was found many times. The rearrangement uses TRBV20-1 and TRBJ2-5, with TRBD2 matching over 9 bases. The V and J ends lost 6 bases and 0 bases, in that order; junction bases with no gene match: 11. CDR1 is DFQATT, CDR2 SNEGSKA, per germline (reference sequence). The CDR3 has 16 amino acids. The CDR3 nucleotides read TGCAGTGCCGAAGCGACTAGCGGAGATTACCAAGAGACCCAGTACTTC. This encodes CSAEATSGDYQETQYF.

The V and J genes are TRBV11-3 and TRBJ2-5, with TRBD2 as a possible D gene (5 bases). CDR1 is SGHNT, CDR2 YENEEA, per germline. The CDR3 contains 13 residues. V lost 5 bases and J lost 2, with 9 bases in between. The CDR3 DNA is TGTGCCAGCAGCCTCCCGGGGCAAGAGACCCAGTACTTC. Translated: CASSLPGQETQYF.

In this sample, this clonotype turned up many times. This sequence joins TRBV15 and TRBJ2-5; D unclear. CDR3 size: 13 residues. V lost 1 base and J 1 base, leaving 4 bases between the germline ends. CDR1 is LNHNV and CDR2 is YYDKDF in the germline V gene (reference sequence). CDR3 region: CATSRVGQETQYF. The CDR3 coding sequence is TGTGCCACCAGCAGAGTAGGCCAAGAGACCCAGTACTTC.

CDR3 loop: CASREGQGGTDTQYF. The CDR3 DNA reads as TGTGCCAGCAGAGAAGGACAGGGGGGCACAGATACGCAGTATTTT. This chain uses TRBV6-2 or TRBV6-3 with TRBJ2-3; TRBD1 matches at 10 bases. The germline CDR1 and CDR2 sequences are MNHEY and SVGEGT. This CDR3 spans 15 amino acids. J lost 1 base, V lost 6 bases, and 4 bases had no gene match.

This clonotype has a count of ten or more. V gene TRBV20-1 combines with J gene TRBJ2-5; 8 bases are a match to TRBD2. CDR1 DFQATT and CDR2 SNEGSKA come from the germline V gene (reference sequence). The CDR3 is made up of 14 amino acids. J gave up 4 bases and V 1 base, and 5 bases lay outside the gene matches. In DNA form, the CDR3 reads TGCAGTGCTAGAGCGGGGGGGCCGCGAGAGACCCAGTACTTC. Protein product: CSARAGGPRETQYF.

CDR3 coding DNA: TGTGCCAGCAGCCAAGATCTAGAATCCGTGCAGTACGTC. It is translated as CASSQDLESVQYV. The genes are TRBV14 and TRBJ2-7, with no clear D. The CDR3 consists of 13 residues. CDR1 and CDR2 (germline): SGHDN, FVKESK. Trimming took off 0 bases at V and 9 bases at J, with 12 bases between the two ends.

V and J are TRBV2 and TRBJ2-2, with a tentative D call TRBD1 (5 bases). This CDR3 region has 15 residues. The germline V gene has CDR1 SNHLY and CDR2 FYNNEI. The ends were cut back, 1 base at V and 1 base at J, with 7 bases in the middle. CDR3 coding DNA: TGTGCCAGCAGTGAAGGGCAGGGGAACACCGGGGAGCTGTTTTTT. Its translation: CASSEGQGNTGELFF. Looking up the rest from reference TRBV2 and TRBJ2-2 gives the full variable domain: EPEVTQTPSHQVTQMGQEVILRCVPISNHLYFYWYRQILGQKVEFLVSFYNNEISEKSEIFDDQFSVERPDGSNFTLKIRSTKLEDSAMYFCASSEGQGNTGELFFGEGSRLTVL.

This clonotype was detected a few times. The rearrangement links TRBV5-1 to TRBJ1-1, with 8 bases aligning to TRBD1. CDR3 size: 13 residues. With 6 bases clipped from V and 4 bases from J, the junction kept 5 bases outside the gene matches. Germline V CDR1 and CDR2: SGHRS, YFSETQ. In DNA, the CDR3 is TGCGCCAGCACCCGACAGGGGTCCACTGAAGCTTTCTTT. It is translated as CASTRQGSTEAFF.

This clonotype was seen at least ten times. This rearrangement joins TRBV4-1 to TRBJ1-1; weak D call: TRBD1 (5 bases). Trimming shortened V by 3 bases and J by 1 base, and 18 bases separated the two germline ends. Germline CDR1 reads MGHRA; CDR2 reads YSYEKL. This CDR3 comprises 17 residues. The CDR3 DNA sequence: TGCGCCAGCAGCCATCTGATGCGCACAGGACGGAACACTGAAGCTTTCTTT. Its translation is CASSHLMRTGRNTEAFF.